The 29 T cell receptor beta chains below all came from one sample that was sequenced in a study of blood T cell repertoires in COVID-19. Clones were read by immunoSEQ multiplex PCR, and TCRdb kept only the in-frame ones, dropping some. Counted here are 450,000 to 500,000 clones, roughly 85% occurring once; the ten biggest clones make up about 3.2%. Sequencing was carried out using peripheral blood. The receptors come from a human donor in a cohort sampled during active COVID-19.

The chain has TRBV19 and TRBJ2-3; D is unclear. The CDR3 runs to 13 residues. Germline CDR1 is LNHDA and CDR2 is SQIVND (reference sequence). V was shortened by 7 bases and J by 2 bases, with 10 bases between the two germline ends. The CDR3 here is CASTTVHTDTQYF. The CDR3, as DNA: TGTGCCAGTACCACAGTCCACACAGATACGCAGTATTTT.

A note on this clone: This specimen includes other DNA sequences encoding the same CDR3. The chain has TRBV3-1 (or the pseudogene TRBV3-2) and TRBJ2-3, with D uncertain. V gave up 2 bases and J gave up 0 bases, with 3 bases separating them. The CDR3 runs to 13 residues. Germline CDR1 reads LGHDT; CDR2 reads YNNKEL (reference sequence). The CDR3 DNA follows: TGTGCCAGCAGCCAACTAAGCACAGATACGCAGTATTTT. It encodes CASSQLSTDTQYF.

The count of this clone is one. This chain connects TRBV29-1 to TRBJ2-3; possibly TRBD2 for D (7 bases). V was clipped by 7 bases and J by 4 bases, with 18 bases between them. Germline CDR1 reads SQVTM; CDR2 reads ANQGSEA. This CDR3 has 14 amino acids. CDR3 loop: CSAGGGRDSDTQYF. The CDR3 bases are TGCAGCGCCGGCGGGGGCAGGGACTCAGATACGCAGTATTTT.

The chain has TRBV28 and TRBJ2-7; the D gene is possibly TRBD1 (6 bases). Trimming cost V 4 bases and J 2 bases, with 15 bases left between them. The CDR3 is 15 residues long. In germline, CDR1 is MDHEN, CDR2 SYDVKM. In DNA form, the CDR3 reads TGTGCCAGCAGTTCTTCCGCACGGACAGCCTACGAGCAGTACTTC. It specifies CASSSSARTAYEQYF.

V and J are TRBV10-3 and TRBJ1-1; D remains unclear. V was shortened by 3 bases and J by 0 bases, with 8 bases between the two germline ends. The V gene's germline CDR1 is ENHRY and CDR2 SYGVKD. This CDR3 is built from 14 residues. The CDR3 DNA follows: TGTGCCATCAGTGACCCAGGCATGAACACTGAAGCTTTCTTT. Protein: CAISDPGMNTEAFF.

This chain joins TRBV18 and TRBJ1-1, with D unclear. The germline CDR1 and CDR2 sequences are KGHSH and LQKENI. The CDR3 totals 14 residues. V was cut by 3 bases and J by 3 bases, with 11 bases left in between. CDR3 loop: CASSPGNGDTEAFF. DNA of the CDR3: TGTGCCAGCTCACCGGGAAACGGGGACACTGAAGCTTTCTTT.

V usage is TRBV4-2 and J usage is TRBJ1-2, with a weak D call TRBD1 (5 bases). Germline loops: CDR1 LGHNA, CDR2 YNFKEQ. V was clipped by 0 bases and J by 6 bases, with 11 bases between them. This CDR3 is 14 amino acids long. The CDR3 bases are TGTGCCAGCAGCCAAGATGGCAGGGTTGATGGCTACACCTTC. Translated, it gives CASSQDGRVDGYTF.

This clone was observed a single time. This CDR3 is CASSYEAGVPNEQFF. The CDR3 DNA sequence: TGTGCCAGCAGTTACGAGGCGGGAGTTCCCAATGAGCAGTTCTTC. This chain connects TRBV6-5 to TRBJ2-1; TRBD2 aligns across 7 bases. The length of the CDR3 is 15 residues. V lost 2 bases to trimming and J lost 6 bases; unmatched junction nucleotides: 7. Germline values: CDR1 MNHEY, CDR2 SVGAGI.

The V gene is TRBV4-1, the J gene TRBJ2-3; weak D call: TRBD2 (5 bases). The CDR3 length is 15 residues. Germline V CDR1 and CDR2: MGHRA, YSYEKL. Trimming shortened V by 1 base and J by 0 bases, and 8 bases separated the two germline ends. This chain's CDR3 is CASSQVSGSTDTQYF. The CDR3 DNA sequence: TGCGCCAGCAGCCAAGTATCGGGAAGCACAGATACGCAGTATTTT.

This clone was seen a handful of times. J is TRBJ1-1 and V is TRBV2, with 7 bases matching TRBD1. Germline V CDR1 and CDR2: SNHLY, FYNNEI. The ends lost 6 bases at V and 1 base at J; junction bases unmatched: 8. The CDR3 consists of 15 residues. The DNA of the CDR3 is TGTGCCAGCAGAACCACCGGGACAGCGAACACTGAAGCTTTCTTT. This translates into CASRTTGTANTEAFF.

CDR3 DNA sequence: TGTGCCACCAGCAAAAGTGGCAATGACTACGAGCAGTACTTC. Residues: CATSKSGNDYEQYF. The V and J genes are TRBV15 and TRBJ2-7, with D unclear. CDR1 and CDR2 (germline): LNHNV, YYDKDF (reference sequence). V lost 4 bases to trimming and J lost 3 bases, with 13 bases between them. The CDR3 spans 14 residues. The complete variable domain, with remaining parts taken from reference TRBV15 and TRBJ2-7, reads DAMVIQNPRYQVTQFGKPVTLSCSQTLNHNVMYWYQQKSSQAPKLLFHYYDKDFNNEADTPDNFQSRRPNTSFCFLDIRSPGLGDTAMYLCATSKSGNDYEQYFGPGTRLTVT.

This clone was counted only a few times. The chain employs TRBV3-1 (or the pseudogene TRBV3-2) and TRBJ1-6, with 7 bases identical to TRBD1. This CDR3 comprises 16 residues. Germline V CDR1 and CDR2: LGHDT, YNNKEL (reference sequence). Unmatched junction bases numbered 5, after V lost 1 base and J lost 5 bases. CDR3 nucleotides: TGTGCCAGCAGCCAAGGGGTCAGGGGGAATAATTCACCCCTCCACTTT. This translates into CASSQGVRGNNSPLHF.

The rearrangement links TRBV27 to TRBJ1-1; D call uncertain. CDR1 and CDR2 from the germline V gene are MNHEY and SMNVEV (reference sequence). The CDR3 extends over 15 amino acids. The V gene lost 2 bases and the J gene lost 5 bases, with 15 bases spanning the gap. The CDR3 is CASSLNPDRVTEAFF. The CDR3 DNA is TGTGCCAGCAGTTTAAATCCCGATCGCGTGACTGAAGCTTTCTTT.

The chain recombines TRBV18 with TRBJ1-4; 8 bases agree with TRBD1. With 3 bases clipped from V and 5 bases from J, the junction kept 11 bases outside the gene matches. The CDR3 contains 17 residues. Germline loops: CDR1 KGHSH, CDR2 LQKENI. CDR3 DNA: TGTGCCAGCTCACCGGACAGGGCACTGACGGGCAATGAAAAACTGTTTTTT. Amino acid sequence: CASSPDRALTGNEKLFF.

The chain joins TRBV5-1 to TRBJ1-6; possibly TRBD1 for D (5 bases). Germline V gene sequence: CDR1 SGHRS, CDR2 YFSETQ. Trimming pared 7 bases from V and 7 bases from J, leaving 12 bases between. This CDR3 has 13 amino acids. In DNA, the CDR3 is TGCGCCAGCGGCAGGGCCCTAAATTCACCCCTCCACTTT. It codes for CASGRALNSPLHF. The full variable domain, its missing parts supplied by reference TRBV5-1 and TRBJ1-6, is KAGVTQTPRYLIKTRGQQVTLSCSPISGHRSVSWYQQTPGQGLQFLFEYFSETQRNKGNFPGRFSGRQFSNSRSEMNVSTLELGDSALYLCASGRALNSPLHFGNGTRLTVT.

The gene calls are TRBV5-5 and TRBJ2-7; a possible D gene is TRBD2 (5 bases). Trimming shortened V by 2 bases and J by 2 bases, and 11 bases separated the two germline ends. The CDR3 has 14 residues. The germline CDR1 and CDR2 sequences are SGHKS and YYEKEE (reference sequence). As DNA, the CDR3 is TGTGCCAGCAGCTTCGGCGGGCTTACCTACGAGCAGTACTTC. As protein: CASSFGGLTYEQYF.

The chain combines TRBV19 with TRBJ1-5; D not certain. Per germline, CDR1 LNHDA and CDR2 SQIVND (reference sequence). This CDR3 spans 14 amino acids. V dropped 0 bases and J dropped 4 bases, with 7 bases sitting between them. CDR3 coding DNA: TGTGCCAGTAGTATAGATGGACTTAATCAGCCCCAGCATTTT. Its protein is CASSIDGLNQPQHF.

V gene TRBV6-2 or TRBV6-3 combines with J gene TRBJ2-7, with 9 bases matching TRBD2. The CDR3 length is 15 residues. Germline V CDR1 and CDR2: MNHEY, SVGEGT. V shed 6 bases, J shed 3 bases, and the junction held 9 bases outside the gene matches. CDR3 sequence: CASSRGASGIYEQYF. The CDR3 DNA sequence: TGTGCCAGCAGCAGGGGGGCTAGCGGGATCTACGAGCAGTACTTC.

The chain uses TRBV5-1 and TRBJ1-1, with 7 bases lining up with TRBD1. The germline CDR1 and CDR2 sequences are SGHRS and YFSETQ. The CDR3 consists of 16 residues. J gave up 1 base and V 1 base, and 7 bases lay outside the gene matches. The CDR3 sequence: CASSLNRGSSNTEAFF. The CDR3 bases are TGCGCCAGCAGCTTGAACAGGGGCTCTTCGAACACTGAAGCTTTCTTT.

The V gene is TRBV7-9, the J gene TRBJ2-7; TRBD2 is a possible D gene (5 bases). The CDR3 extends over 18 amino acids. Trimming removed 1 base at V and 0 bases at J, with 19 bases between. Looked up from germline, CDR1 is SEHNR and CDR2 is FQNEAQ (reference sequence). The CDR3 DNA sequence: TGTGCCAGCAGCTTAGGAGGTGCTAGCCGAATTTTCTCCTACGAGCAGTACTTC. Amino acids: CASSLGGASRIFSYEQYF. The full variable domain, with the rest looked up from reference TRBV7-9 and TRBJ2-7, is DTGVSQNPRHKITKRGQNVTFRCDPISEHNRLYWYRQTLGQGPEFLTYFQNEAQLEKSRLLSDRFSAERPKGSFSTLEIQRTEQGDSAMYLCASSLGGASRIFSYEQYFGPGTRLTVT.

The chain links TRBV9 to TRBJ2-5; D remains ambiguous. The V gene's germline CDR1 is SGDLS and CDR2 YYNGEE. The CDR3 runs 14 residues. V dropped 4 bases and J dropped 5 bases, with 15 bases sitting between them. CDR3 in amino acids: CASSRRSVSETQYF. The CDR3 DNA follows: TGTGCCAGCAGCCGCCGGTCGGTGTCGGAGACCCAGTACTTC.

This clone was detected only a few times. This rearrangement joins TRBV4-1 to TRBJ1-2; D is uncertain. The CDR3 runs to 15 residues. The germline V and J ends were trimmed by 0 bases and 4 bases, with 12 bases remaining between them. Germline CDR1 is MGHRA and CDR2 is YSYEKL. DNA of the CDR3: TGCGCCAGCAGCCAAGATACGGCTCCGGGCTATGGCTACACCTTC. The encoded protein is CASSQDTAPGYGYTF.

V usage is TRBV28 and J usage is TRBJ2-7, with D possibly being TRBD1 (6 bases). Germline CDR1 MDHEN, CDR2 SYDVKM. The CDR3 runs 15 residues. Trimming shortened V by 3 bases and J by 2 bases, and 14 bases separated the two germline ends. The CDR3 is CASSFSRGGTYEQYF. CDR3 nucleotides: TGTGCCAGCAGTTTTTCCAGGGGTGGCACCTACGAGCAGTACTTC.

The CDR3 DNA sequence: TGTGCCTGGAAGAGACTCACAAACACAGATACGCAGTATTTT. Protein sequence: CAWKRLTNTDTQYF. The chain has TRBV30 and TRBJ2-3; unclear D gene. Germline-derived CDR1 and CDR2 are GTSNPN and SVGIG (reference sequence). The CDR3 runs to 14 residues. Trimming pared 4 bases from V and 2 bases from J, leaving 13 bases between.

Concerning this clone itself: At one end the junction does not follow the germline gene, possibly because of a read error. The V and J genes are TRBV6-2 or TRBV6-3 and TRBJ2-7, with D hard to call. There are 13 residues in the CDR3. Germline V lookup: CDR1 MNHEY, CDR2 SVGEGT. CDR3 region: CASSDSPQWEQYF. CDR3 DNA sequence: TGTGCCAGCAGTGACTCGCCCCAGTGGGAGCAGTACTTC.

The chain carries TRBV4-2 and TRBJ2-2, with D perhaps matching TRBD1 (6 bases). V lost 0 bases, J lost 8 bases, and 13 bases lay in between. Germline assignment: CDR1 LGHNA and CDR2 YNFKEQ. This CDR3 is 15 amino acids long. As DNA, the CDR3 is TGTGCCAGCAGCCAAGATGTTGGGGGCGGGGGGGAGCTGTTTTTT. Protein product: CASSQDVGGGGELFF.

In its sample, this clone was seen once. Other DNA sequences of this sample code for an identical CDR3. V usage is TRBV19 and J usage is TRBJ1-2; perhaps TRBD1 as D (5 bases). Trimming left V 6 bases short and J 6 bases short, with 8 bases between. The germline V gene has CDR1 LNHDA and CDR2 SQIVND (reference sequence). CDR3 length equals 11 residues. The CDR3 sequence is CASRTGDGYTF. In nucleotides, the CDR3 is TGTGCCAGTAGGACGGGGGATGGCTACACCTTC.

This clone was observed a few times. The chain couples TRBV7-2 to TRBJ1-5, with D uncertain. Trimming stripped 5 bases from V and 4 bases from J, with 15 bases between. The CDR3 is 15 residues long. Germline values: CDR1 SGHTA, CDR2 FQGNSA. The DNA of the CDR3 is TGTGCCAGCAGCCCCCAAAGGTTCGGGAATCAGCCCCAGCATTTT. Translation: CASSPQRFGNQPQHF.

V gene TRBV7-2 combines with J gene TRBJ2-1; 9 bases line up with TRBD2. CDR3 length equals 17 residues. V lost 5 bases to trimming and J lost 8 bases; unmatched junction nucleotides: 16. Germline CDR1 reads SGHTA; CDR2 reads FQGNSA. CDR3 loop: CASSRRLAAMGGDEQFF. CDR3 bases: TGTGCCAGCAGCAGACGACTAGCGGCGATGGGAGGCGATGAGCAGTTCTTC.